This is a list of T cell receptor beta chains from one sample in a study of shared clonotypes between healthy human individuals. Sequencing was performed with immunoSEQ multiplex PCR; in TCRdb, only in-frame clones are kept and a portion is missing. This table has about 2.3 million clones, over 90% appearing once. Sequencing used naive CD4+ T cells from PBMCs. The receptors here all came from a man between 18 and 29 years old in good health. Some clones in this sample may be carry-over from other donors' samples. CDR3s include the opening cysteine and the closing phenylalanine or tryptophan. Each record gives: J gene, clone size, D gene, V gene, CDR3 DNA, CDR3 protein. The D gene is left open where the match is weak. The listing skips clone size in some rows; elsewhere it reads once, few, many or a size class.

>TRBJ2-5|NA|NA|TRBV7-6
TGTGCCAGCAGCCTTCGGCCCCGAGAGACCCAGTACTTC
CASSLRPRETQYF
>TRBJ2-3|NA|NA|TRBV6-5
TGTGCCAGCAGTTACTCCCCCGGGAGCACAGATACGCAGTATTTT
CASSYSPGSTDTQYF
>TRBJ1-4|once|NA|TRBV30
TGTGCCTGGAGAACAAACTCGCATGAAAAACTGTTTTTT
CAWRTNSHEKLFF
>TRBJ1-3|NA|TRBD1|TRBV6-5
TGTGCCAGCAGTCTGGACAGGGGCTCTGGAAACACCATATATTTT
CASSLDRGSGNTIYF
>TRBJ2-2|NA|NA|TRBV5-4
TGTGCCAGCAGCTTGTTGGGGGGGGAGCTGTTTTTT
CASSLLGGELFF
>TRBJ2-7|once|NA|TRBV6-5
TGTGCCAGCAGTGGGACACGGACCTACGAGCAGTACTTC
CASSGTRTYEQYF
>TRBJ1-2|NA|NA|TRBV28
TGTGCCAGCAGTCAACCTGGGGTACGTGGCTACACCTTC
CASSQPGVRGYTF
>TRBJ2-7|once|NA|TRBV5-8
TGTGCCAGCAGACAGAAAGGAGGGAGCGAGCAGTACTTC
CASRQKGGSEQYF
>TRBJ1-3|NA|NA|TRBV2
TGTGCCGGAGTTAGCAGCTCTGGAAACACCATATATTTT
CAGVSSSGNTIYF
>TRBJ2-1|NA|NA|TRBV29-1
TGCAGCGGGAACAAAGATACCAATGAGCAGTTCTTC
CSGNKDTNEQFF
>TRBJ2-3|NA|TRBD1|TRBV13
TGTGCCAGCAGCTTAATTCGGGACAGGAGCACAGATACGCAGTATTTT
CASSLIRDRSTDTQYF
>TRBJ2-4|NA|TRBD2|TRBV7-8
TGTGCCAGCAGCTTAGCGCCCGGACTAGCGGGAGGGCCGGGTCTTTACATTCAGTACTTC
CASSLAPGLAGGPGLYIQYF
>TRBJ2-5|NA|NA|TRBV4-3
TGCGCCAGCAGCCAAGATTGGCGGACGATAGAGACCCAGTACTTC
CASSQDWRTIETQYF
>TRBJ2-3|NA|TRBD2|TRBV4-1
TGCGCCAGCAGCCTCCAGGTTGAACGACGGACTAGCGGACGCACAGATACGCAGTATTTT
CASSLQVERRTSGRTDTQYF
>TRBJ2-7|NA|NA|TRBV5-6
TGTGCCAGCAGCTTAGACCGGACCTTTACCTACGAGCAGTACTTC
CASSLDRTFTYEQYF
>TRBJ2-5|NA|TRBD2|TRBV5-5
TGTGCCAGCAGCTTGTGGACTAGCGGGCGTTCCCAAGAGACCCAGTACTTC
CASSLWTSGRSQETQYF
>TRBJ1-6|NA|NA|TRBV4-3
TGCGCCAGCAGCCAATCCCCGGGTTCACCCCTCCACTTT
CASSQSPGSPLHF
>TRBJ2-3|NA|NA|TRBV11-2
TGTGCCAGCAGCTTAATTTTTACGGCCTTCACAGATACGCAGTATTTT
CASSLIFTAFTDTQYF
>TRBJ2-7|NA|TRBD2|TRBV7-2
TGTGCCAGCAGCCCTCGCGGGGGTGGCTACGAGCAGTACTTC
CASSPRGGGYEQYF
>TRBJ2-5|NA|NA|TRBV4-3
TGCGCCAGCAGCCAAGACAGGTTGCAAGAGACCCAGTACTTC
CASSQDRLQETQYF
>TRBJ2-2|NA|TRBD2|TRBV6-5
TGTGCCAGCAGTTACGCTAGCGGTAACACCGGGGAGCTGTTTTTT
CASSYASGNTGELFF
>TRBJ1-1|NA|NA|TRBV19
TGTGCCAGTAGTATCGGCGGACCGCGGATGAACACTGAAGCTTTCTTT
CASSIGGPRMNTEAFF
>TRBJ2-7|NA|NA|TRBV28
TGTGCCAGCAGTATCCAGGCCTACGAGCAGTACTTC
CASSIQAYEQYF
>TRBJ2-3|once|TRBD2|TRBV6-9
TGTGCCAGGAGTTCAGCGGGAGGGGCAGATACGCAGTATTTT
CARSSAGGADTQYF
>TRBJ2-5|NA|TRBD2|TRBV6-4
TGTGCCAGCAGTTGGGCGGGACTAGCGGGGAACCAAGAGACCCAGTACTTC
CASSWAGLAGNQETQYF
>TRBJ2-5|once|NA|TRBV7-2
TGTGCCAGCAGTCAAAGACCCCCGGAGACCCAGTACTTC
CASSQRPPETQYF
>TRBJ2-7|NA|NA|TRBV6-6
TGTGCCAGCAGTCACCTGGACAATCCCAACGAGCAGTACTTC
CASSHLDNPNEQYF
>TRBJ2-7|NA|NA|TRBV15
TGTGCCACCAGCACGGGCATAGGGACCCCGAGCTCCTACGAGCAGTACTTC
CATSTGIGTPSSYEQYF
>TRBJ2-1|NA|NA|TRBV28
TGTGCCAGCAGCCACCGAGCAGCGGCGCGTTACAATGAGCAGTTCTTC
CASSHRAAARYNEQFF
>TRBJ2-1|NA|NA|TRBV2
TGTGCCAGCAGTGAGAAAACGACCACAAAGCAGTTCTTC
CASSEKTTTKQFF
>TRBJ1-5|NA|NA|TRBV28
TGTGCCAGCAAACAAAGCCGAACAGTTCCCAATCAGCCCCAGCATTTT
CASKQSRTVPNQPQHF
>TRBJ1-2|once|NA|TRBV28
TGTGCCAGCAGGCTTACAGGGCTGAGCGGCTACACCTTC
CASRLTGLSGYTF
>TRBJ1-2|NA|NA|TRBV28
TGTGCCAGCAGTGGGACGGGCCCTAAAGGCCATGGCTACACCTTC
CASSGTGPKGHGYTF
>TRBJ2-5|once|NA|TRBV6-1
TGTGCCAGCAGTGAAACGCCCGGACAGCAAGAGACCCAGTACTTC
CASSETPGQQETQYF
>TRBJ2-7|NA|TRBD2|TRBV27
TGTGCCAGCAGCTACCAGGCCCGGACTAGCGCAATCAAAAACTACGAGCAGTACTTC
CASSYQARTSAIKNYEQYF
>TRBJ1-5|NA|NA|TRBV28
TGTGCCAGCAGTTTACCCCGGGCCAGCCTCTATCAGCCCCAGCATTTT
CASSLPRASLYQPQHF
>TRBJ1-1|once|NA|TRBV6-1
TGTGCCAGCAGTCCCTGGGGGGGCAACACTGAAGCTTTCTTT
CASSPWGGNTEAFF
>TRBJ1-5|NA|TRBD1|TRBV7-9
TGTGCCAGCAGCACCGGACAGGGGGCGTATAGCAATCAGCCCCAGCATTTT
CASSTGQGAYSNQPQHF
>TRBJ2-3|NA|NA|TRBV7-3
TGTGCCAGCAGCTTAGGACTAACCACAGATACGCAGTATTTT
CASSLGLTTDTQYF
>TRBJ2-1|NA|NA|TRBV7-9
TGTGCCAGCAGCTTATTGGGGGTGCGGTTATCGGGTGAGCAGTTCTTC
CASSLLGVRLSGEQFF
>TRBJ2-1|NA|NA|TRBV28
TGTGCCGCGGGCCGGCGGGGCAATGAGCAGTTCTTC
CAAGRRGNEQFF
>TRBJ1-2|NA|TRBD1|TRBV5-1
TGCGCCAGCCGACTTTGGGGACAGGGGAACTATGGCTACACCTTC
CASRLWGQGNYGYTF
>TRBJ1-2|NA|NA|TRBV13
TGTGCCAGCAGCTTAGTACAGTCTTTTGGCTATGGCTACACCTTC
CASSLVQSFGYGYTF
>TRBJ2-2|NA|NA|TRBV5-1
TGCGCCAGCAGCTCAACAGGACGTCAGCTGTTTTTT
CASSSTGRQLFF
>TRBJ2-1|NA|NA|TRBV2
TGTGCCAGCAGTGATGGGGGCACTCCCCCCGATGAGCAGTTCTTC
CASSDGGTPPDEQFF
>TRBJ2-2|NA|NA|TRBV10-1
TGCGCCAGCAGGGACAGACCGAACACCGGGGAGCTGTTTTTT
CASRDRPNTGELFF
>TRBJ2-4|NA|NA|TRBV5-6
TGTGCCAGCAGCTTGGACTCACGAAACATTCAGTACTTC
CASSLDSRNIQYF
>TRBJ2-2|NA|TRBD1|TRBV7-2
TGTGCCAGCAGCCCGAGGACAGGGGCCGGGGAGCTGTTTTTT
CASSPRTGAGELFF
>TRBJ2-1|NA|TRBD1|TRBV7-9
TGTGCCAGCAGCGGCCGGGACAGCAATGAGCAGTTCTTC
CASSGRDSNEQFF
>TRBJ2-3|NA|TRBD1|TRBV27
TGTGCCACTCGTCCGGGACAGGTCTCGGCAGATACGCAGTATTTT
CATRPGQVSADTQYF
>TRBJ2-1|NA|NA|TRBV29-1
TGCAGCGTTGTTCCAGGGCCCTACAATGAGCAGTTCTTC
CSVVPGPYNEQFF
>TRBJ2-1|NA|NA|TRBV5-1
TGCGCCAGCAGCTTGGCGGGGGCCTCCTACAATGAGCAGTTCTTC
CASSLAGASYNEQFF
>TRBJ2-2|NA|NA|TRBV27
TGTGCCAGCAGTTTATTAGCTGTCCGATTAACCGGGGAGCTGTTTTTT
CASSLLAVRLTGELFF
>TRBJ2-7|NA|TRBD2|TRBV9
TGTGCCAGCAGCGACCGAGCGGGGGGTACGACGGAGCAGTACTTC
CASSDRAGGTTEQYF
>TRBJ2-6|NA|NA|TRBV30
TGTGCCTGGAGTGTACAGAGCTCTGGGGCCAACGTCCTGACTTTC
CAWSVQSSGANVLTF
>TRBJ2-5|NA|NA|TRBV19
TGTGCCAGTAGTCCGTTGGGGGACCGCCAAGAGACCCAGTACTTC
CASSPLGDRQETQYF